This entry features one TCR beta chain sequence. Its target is not known. The data originate from a study of cytomegalovirus exposure and HLA in healthy donors. Notes on the study in general: Cytomegalovirus-associated TCR beta chains were listed, numbering around 150. Later on, an analysis showed TCR association rates differing by HLA locus, with DRB1 the most and HLA-C the fewest.

The PCR had 60 Vbeta and 13 Jbeta primers. The repertoire was sequenced with immunoSEQ multiplex PCR; TCRdb's copy has only in-frame clones and lacks some. The data show 95,000 to 100,000 clones, 76% seen once. The germline V gene has CDR1 SGDLS and CDR2 YYNGEE. There are 14 residues in the CDR3. Trimming shortened V by 4 bases and J by 1 base, and 11 bases separated the two germline ends. V and J are TRBV9 and TRBJ1-2; D gene uncertain. This clonotype originated in a man aged 35 to 55 in good health and CMV-seronegative. Material for sequencing was PBMCs. CDR3 bases: TGTGCCAGCAGCCCGGGGATGTTTAACTATGGCTACACCTTC. Residues: CASSPGMFNYGYTF.